This is a list of T cell receptor beta chains from one sample in a study of regulatory T cells in long-lasting Graves disease. Each CDR3 protein gets one entry after TCRdb re-called the multiplex PCR reads with MiXCR. The repertoire has a few hundred thousand distinct CDR3 sequences, less than 25% of them found once; the top ten carry about 26%. The input for sequencing was peripheral blood mononuclear cells (PBMCs), taken when the disease was refractory, from a patient treated with antithyroid drugs. The origin of the receptors is a female donor with Graves disease. Each CDR3 is given with its conserved first and last residue.

TRBJ2-5 | TRBV2 | CASTGQISQETQYF
TRBJ1-1 | TRBV10-3 | CAIMGTGNTEAFF
TRBJ2-1 | TRBV24-1 | CATRDGIIYNEQFF
TRBJ2-6 | TRBV2 | CASSDLASGANVLTF
TRBJ1-2 | TRBV14 | CASSPLGRGDGYTF
TRBJ1-1 | TRBV5-1 | CASSLELANTEAFF
TRBJ2-5 | TRBV7-2 | CASSLARGAQETQYF
TRBJ2-7 | TRBV2 | CASMEREGYEQYF
TRBJ1-1 | TRBV24-1 | CATRGTRQGRTEAFF
TRBJ1-2 | TRBV19 | CASSIDGNYGYTF
TRBJ1-5 | TRBV18 | CASSPETGGYQPQHF
TRBJ2-3 | TRBV15 | CATSRDIDFTDTQYF
TRBJ2-7 | TRBV7-2 | CASSLATSVSSYEQYF
TRBJ2-2 | TRBV5-4 | CASSFGVHRGPGGELFF
TRBJ2-3 | TRBV11-1 | CASRVGSGVYDTQYF
TRBJ2-7 | TRBV14 | CASSQDGLANYEQYF
TRBJ1-2 | TRBV7-9 | CASSSPGGNGYTF
TRBJ2-7 | TRBV9 | CASSAGQGGYEQYF
TRBJ2-1 | TRBV28 | CASSLGGGEQFF
TRBJ2-1 | TRBV2 | CASSGLADYNEQFF
TRBJ1-1 | TRBV12-3/TRBV12-4 | CASRPTGTGPGTEAFF
TRBJ1-2 | TRBV28 | CASNPPGGGGYTF
TRBJ1-1 | TRBV27 | CASSLLGLEAFF